This paragraph covers one T cell receptor (beta chain) sequence. This entry comes from a study of blood T cell repertoires in COVID-19. Per the authors' pipeline: Reference gene primer amplification gave estimated nucleated cell counts. Generated by immunoSEQ multiplex PCR, the TCRdb table keeps only in-frame clones and is missing some. For V, J and clone size, that table is used; D and trimming come from the DNA. The sample lists 130,000 to 150,000 clones; about 87% were seen once. The CDR3 sequence is 15 residues long. V lost 3 bases to trimming and J lost 6 bases; unmatched junction nucleotides: 6. From germline, CDR1 is MRHNA and CDR2 SNTAGT.

This sequence originates from a woman aged 50 to 65 with acute or convalescent COVID-19. The gene calls are TRBV6-4 and TRBJ2-3; TRBD2 matches 10 bases. The sequencing input was peripheral blood. The CDR3, as DNA: TGTGCCAGCAGTGAGAAGCGGGAGGGCGGGGATACGCAGTATTTT. It codes for CASSEKREGGDTQYF.